The source of this TCR beta chain is a study of cytomegalovirus exposure and HLA in healthy donors. The study, taken as a whole, reports: Highly shared variants forming one cluster were likely a sequencing artifact. In vitro work confirmed that a few CMV-associated chains recognize CMV antigens.

V shed 3 bases and J 8 bases; nucleotides not matched to a gene: 9. The CDR3 runs 14 residues. Germline assignment: CDR1 GTSNPN and CDR2 SVGIG (reference sequence). The PCR was carried out with 60 Vbeta primers and 13 Jbeta primers. The protocol was immunoSEQ multiplex PCR, while the TCRdb copy is restricted to in-frame clones and leaves out a portion. The sample gives approximately 120,000 clones, about 80% of which show up once; roughly an eighth is in the top ten. A note on this clone: The antigen remains undetermined.

Every donor was a healthy person donating bone marrow. The specimen was PBMCs. The chain is built from TRBV30 and TRBJ1-1; 10 bases agree with TRBD1. The receptor was isolated from a woman in her thirties or forties in good health and CMV-seropositive. CDR3 nucleotides: TGTGCCTGGAGCCGATCAGACAGGGGGCTAGAAGCTTTCTTT. This encodes CAWSRSDRGLEAFF.